Each of the 2 T cell receptor beta chains below was sequenced from the same sample in a study of PD-1 blockade in classical Hodgkin lymphoma. Specified time point: cycle 4 day 1 (C4D1), after less than 7 weeks of nivolumab. Patients all relapsed after autologous stem cell transplantation, and there was variation in brentuximab vedotin exposure. Profiled with immunoSEQ multiplex PCR; TCRdb holds only in-frame clones, not every one. The repertoire holds about 64,000 clones, with about 90% as singletons. This material consisted of peripheral blood mononuclear cells (PBMCs), taken before the fourth cycle of nivolumab. Receptors originate from a human donor with classical Hodgkin lymphoma.

The V gene is TRBV9, the J gene TRBJ2-1; 7 bases fit TRBD2. Losses at the gene ends were 2 bases for V and 8 bases for J; bases not matched to a gene: 10. CDR3 size: 15 residues. CDR1 SGDLS and CDR2 YYNGEE come from the germline V gene. The CDR3 reads CASSVGGTRGHEQFF. The CDR3 DNA reads TGTGCCAGCAGCGTGGGGGGGACCCGTGGCCATGAGCAGTTCTTC.

This chain links TRBV5-4 with TRBJ1-2; 7 bases align to TRBD1. The CDR3 runs to 18 residues. Losses at the gene ends were 0 bases for V and 4 bases for J; bases not matched to a gene: 15. CDR1 is SGHNT, CDR2 YYREEE, per germline (reference sequence). The CDR3 region has the DNA TGTGCCAGCAGCTTGGATTGGGGGACAGCTCCTCCTGTCTATGGCTACACCTTC. It yields the protein CASSLDWGTAPPVYGYTF.